This T cell receptor (beta chain) was profiled in a study of blood T cells in healthy people across ages. Isolation of PBMCs gave at least 7 million cells per sample. A sample-barcoded 5' primer and a J-beta primer mix were used in a second PCR of roughly 7 to 12 cycles. A template-switch adaptor with 12 random nucleotides tagged each cDNA molecule. TCRdb recomputed calls from the 5' RACE reads with MiXCR, one row per CDR3 protein. Here the sample spans around 1,700,000 distinct CDR3 sequences, about 28% being singletons. Germline values: CDR1 MDHEN, CDR2 SYDVKM. The CDR3 is 15 residues long. V lost 7 bases to trimming and J lost 2 bases; unmatched junction nucleotides: 10. Study-wide findings and caveats: Diversity of TCR beta per million T cells declined in a roughly linear way with age.

In the case of this clonotype: What it binds is unknown.

The sequencing sample was made of blood. The genes are TRBV28 and TRBJ2-5, with 7 bases matching TRBD1. The receptor's source is a woman in her 30s in good health. CDR3 region: CASKVDRVGQETQYF. CDR3 DNA sequence: TGTGCCAGCAAAGTTGACAGGGTTGGACAAGAGACCCAGTACTTC.